The 26 T cell receptor beta chains below all came from one sample that was sequenced in a study of regulatory T cells in long-lasting Graves disease. The time point: newly diagnosed GD, antithyroid drugs for less than 3 months. From PBMCs, RNA was extracted and then used to make the TCR library. Both iRepertoire HTBI primers and Arm-PCR of CDR3 regions were used to build the TCR beta libraries. TCRdb independently ran MiXCR on the multiplex PCR reads; one entry per CDR3 protein. The sample lists about 520,000 distinct CDR3 sequences, around 11% seen once, with around 9.3% in the top ten. These sequences were also reported in another study, on T cells in Graves' hyperthyroidism and ophthalmopathy.

The sample consisted of peripheral blood mononuclear cells (PBMCs), taken at new diagnosis, from a patient treated with antithyroid drugs. These receptors were obtained from a woman in her 30s with Graves disease.

This clonotype was counted at least ten times. This chain uses TRBV6-2 or TRBV6-3 with TRBJ2-1, with 12 bases aligning to TRBD2. CDR3 length: 20 residues. Germline lookup yields CDR1 MNHEY and CDR2 SVGEGT. J was trimmed by 0 bases and V by 4 bases; bases with no gene match: 13. The CDR3 loop is CASSLYTGTSGSSSYNEQFF. CDR3 DNA sequence: TGTGCCAGCAGTTTATATACCGGGACTAGCGGGTCTAGCTCCTACAATGAGCAGTTCTTC.

This clonotype was detected ten times or more. V and J are TRBV4-3 and TRBJ1-6, with TRBD1 identical over 8 bases. In germline, CDR1 is LGHNA, CDR2 YSLEER. The CDR3 is made up of 15 amino acids. V dropped 4 bases and J dropped 10; count of bases not matched to a gene: 9. Written as DNA, the CDR3 is TGCGCCAGCAGCCGAGGACAGGGAGGTGGATCACCCCTCCACTTT. Amino acids: CASSRGQGGGSPLHF.

The chain carries TRBV20-1 and TRBJ1-2; 7 positions match TRBD1. The V segment lost 0 bases and the J segment 2 bases; nucleotides outside the gene matches: 3. Germline V gene data show CDR1 as DFQATT and CDR2 as SNEGSKA (reference sequence). The CDR3 runs to 14 residues. The CDR3 reads CSAREQGPNYGYTF. CDR3 in DNA: TGCAGTGCTAGAGAACAGGGGCCCAACTATGGCTACACCTTC.

As DNA, the CDR3 is TGTGCCAGCAGTTACTCGATGACCACAGGGCAGAGCTCTGGGGCCAACGTCCTGACTTTC. Its protein is CASSYSMTTGQSSGANVLTF. V gene TRBV6-6 combines with J gene TRBJ2-6, with D perhaps matching TRBD1 (6 bases). Deletions cut 0 bases from V and 0 bases from J, with 18 bases between. The CDR3 contains 20 residues. Germline-derived CDR1 and CDR2 are MNHNY and SVGAGI (reference sequence).

The genes are TRBV6-5 and TRBJ1-2; D perhaps matches TRBD1 (6 bases). Germline V gene data show CDR1 as MNHEY and CDR2 as SVGAGI. The CDR3 covers 16 residues. The V end lost 4 bases, the J end lost 0 bases, and 15 bases lay between the germline ends. The CDR3 reads CASSSHRDTANYGYTF. In DNA, the CDR3 is TGTGCCAGCAGTTCCCACCGGGACACAGCTAACTATGGCTACACCTTC.

This clonotype was detected only a few times. The rearrangement joins TRBV10-3 to TRBJ2-7; maybe TRBD1 (6 bases). Germline V CDR1 and CDR2: ENHRY, SYGVKD. The CDR3 is 16 amino acids. V lost 2 bases and J 7 bases, leaving 21 bases between the germline ends. The CDR3 sequence: CAISEPHPGAAEEQYF. CDR3 bases: TGTGCCATCAGTGAGCCGCATCCAGGGGCCGCGGAGGAGCAGTACTTC.

This clonotype was counted at least ten times. The chain carries TRBV27 and TRBJ1-2; no clear D. V was pared by 6 bases and J by 1 base, with 15 bases between. CDR3 length: 15 residues. From germline, CDR1 is MNHEY and CDR2 SMNVEV (reference sequence). CDR3 nucleotides: TGTGCCAGCAGCACCCTCCAAGCGAGTAACTATGGCTACACCTTC. Translating gives CASSTLQASNYGYTF.

This clonotype was detected ten times or more. The genes are TRBV27 and TRBJ1-2; 7 positions agree with TRBD1. V lost 2 bases to trimming and J lost 5 bases; unmatched junction nucleotides: 11. The CDR3 totals 16 residues. CDR1 and CDR2 from the germline V gene are MNHEY and SMNVEV (reference sequence). The CDR3 loop reads CASSLGAGTDGYGYTF. In nucleotides, the CDR3 is TGTGCCAGCAGTTTAGGCGCCGGGACAGACGGTTATGGCTACACCTTC.

This clonotype has a handful of counts. The genes are TRBV29-1 and TRBJ1-3, with a weak D call TRBD1 (5 bases). The V end lost 7 bases, the J end lost 0 bases, and 10 bases lay between the germline ends. This CDR3 contains 13 residues. CDR1 SQVTM and CDR2 ANQGSEA come from the germline V gene. The CDR3 protein is CSAGTTSGNTIYF. The CDR3 bases are TGCAGCGCGGGGACGACCTCTGGAAACACCATATATTTT.

This clonotype has a count of ten or more. The gene calls are TRBV14 and TRBJ1-4; the match to TRBD1 covers 9 bases. This CDR3 spans 18 amino acids. Germline CDR1 and CDR2: SGHDN and FVKESK. Trimming cost V 2 bases and J 4 bases; bases outside gene matches: 11. The CDR3: CASSQYTGTGWDNEKLFF. The CDR3 bases are TGTGCCAGCAGCCAATATACCGGGACAGGGTGGGATAATGAAAAACTGTTTTTT.

This clonotype has ten or more counts. This chain joins TRBV20-1 and TRBJ2-6; D might be TRBD2 (6 bases). V was pared by 6 bases and J by 0 bases, with 18 bases between. This CDR3 is built from 17 residues. The germline CDR1 and CDR2 sequences are DFQATT and SNEGSKA (reference sequence). The CDR3 DNA reads as TGCAGTGCCAGACCTGGAGGGGCGAGCTCTGGGGCCAACGTCCTGACTTTC. Amino acids: CSARPGGASSGANVLTF.

Many counts were recorded for this clonotype. The chain employs TRBV12-3 or TRBV12-4 and TRBJ2-3; D tentatively reads TRBD1 or TRBD2 (5 bases each). Trimming left V 7 bases short and J 0 bases short, with 11 bases between. The CDR3 loop spans 14 amino acids. CDR3 in DNA: TGTGCCAGCACCCCCCGGGACAGCACAGATACGCAGTATTTT. This encodes CASTPRDSTDTQYF.

Many counts were recorded for this clonotype. The chain employs TRBV20-1 and TRBJ1-1; the D gene is possibly TRBD1 (5 bases). V was clipped by 3 bases and J by 5 bases, with 10 bases between them. Germline CDR1 and CDR2: DFQATT and SNEGSKA (reference sequence). The CDR3 contains 12 residues. The CDR3 spells CSASGGGTEAFF. CDR3 nucleotide sequence: TGCAGTGCTAGCGGCGGGGGGACTGAAGCTTTCTTT.

Ten or more counts support this clonotype. J is TRBJ2-7 and V is TRBV28; 7 nucleotides align to TRBD2. The V segment lost 8 bases and the J segment 0 bases; nucleotides outside the gene matches: 16. Germline-derived CDR1 and CDR2 are MDHEN and SYDVKM. The CDR3 covers 17 residues. CDR3 region: CASRPPGAGVVSYEQYF. In DNA form, the CDR3 reads TGTGCCAGCCGACCACCCGGGGCGGGAGTCGTCTCCTACGAGCAGTACTTC.

This clonotype showed up many times. This chain connects TRBV28 to TRBJ2-1, with TRBD2 matching 12 bases. Germline CDR1 is MDHEN and CDR2 is SYDVKM. CDR3 size: 15 residues. V shed 11 bases, J shed 3 bases, and the junction held 8 bases outside the gene matches. As DNA, the CDR3 is TGTGCCGTAAATCGACTAGCGGGAGTCTACAATGAGCAGTTCTTC. This gives the protein CAVNRLAGVYNEQFF.

Comments on this clonotype: A single base separates this from a much larger clone, so it may be a read error. This chain joins TRBV6-1 and TRBJ1-5; 10 bases fit TRBD1. This CDR3 spans 15 amino acids. Germline CDR1 reads MNHNS; CDR2 reads SASEGT. CDR3 sequence (DNA): TGTGCCAGCAGACCGACGGGACAGGGGAATCAGCACCAGCATTTT. It specifies CASRPTGQGNQHQHF.

This clonotype was recorded at least ten times. This rearrangement joins TRBV5-1 to TRBJ1-1, with D possibly TRBD1 on 6 matching bases. CDR1 and CDR2 from the germline V gene are SGHRS and YFSETQ. The CDR3 runs to 14 residues. V gave up 4 bases and J gave up 0 bases, with 10 bases separating them. In nucleotides, the CDR3 is TGCGCCAGCAGCACCGGGACATTGAACACTGAAGCTTTCTTT. Its protein is CASSTGTLNTEAFF. The entire variable domain, with the rest obtained from reference TRBV5-1 and TRBJ1-1, is as follows: KAGVTQTPRYLIKTRGQQVTLSCSPISGHRSVSWYQQTPGQGLQFLFEYFSETQRNKGNFPGRFSGRQFSNSRSEMNVSTLELGDSALYLCASSTGTLNTEAFFGQGTRLTVV.

The sample holds many counts of this clonotype. The chain combines TRBV7-3 with TRBJ1-1; TRBD1 aligns across 7 bases. Germline V gene sequence: CDR1 SGHTA, CDR2 FQGTGA. Unmatched junction bases numbered 2, after V lost 0 bases and J lost 4 bases. The CDR3 has 14 amino acids. DNA of the CDR3: TGTGCCAGCAGCTTAACAGGGGGCGGCACTGAAGCTTTCTTT. Protein sequence: CASSLTGGGTEAFF.

V gene TRBV7-9 combines with J gene TRBJ2-1, with 14 bases fitting TRBD2. Germline V gives CDR1 SEHNR, CDR2 FQNEAQ (reference sequence). CDR3 length equals 14 residues. V trimming: 5 bases; J trimming: 9 bases; junction bases outside the gene matches: 3. The DNA for the CDR3 is TGTGCCAGCAGCCCGGGACTAGCGGGAGTTGAGCAGTTCTTC. Translating gives CASSPGLAGVEQFF.

Many counts were recorded for this clonotype. V gene TRBV6-2 or TRBV6-3 combines with J gene TRBJ2-3; D may be TRBD1 (5 bases). The CDR3 has 18 amino acids. CDR1 is MNHEY and CDR2 is SVGEGT in the germline V gene. The V end was cut by 2 bases, the J end by 1 base, with 19 bases between. CDR3 region: CASSYGAPLGLGTDTQYF. The CDR3 region has the DNA TGTGCCAGCAGTTACGGGGCTCCCCTCGGTCTTGGCACAGATACGCAGTATTTT.

This clonotype was recorded many times. The V and J genes are TRBV7-9 and TRBJ1-2; 8 bases agree with TRBD1. Germline V CDR1 and CDR2: SEHNR, FQNEAQ (reference sequence). The CDR3 has 17 residues. V gave up 8 bases and J gave up 6 bases; unmatched junction bases: 20. The CDR3: CASSPSRWDRFLDGYTF. The CDR3 nucleotides read TGTGCCAGCTCCCCCTCTCGATGGGACAGGTTTTTGGATGGCTACACCTTC.

The sample holds many counts of this clonotype. The genes are TRBV11-3 and TRBJ2-1, with 10 bases matching TRBD2. The germline V gene encodes CDR1 SGHNT and CDR2 YENEEA. The CDR3 has 15 amino acids. V lost 8 bases to trimming and J lost 0 bases; unmatched junction nucleotides: 4. The CDR3 region has the DNA TGTGCCAGCTCTAGCGGGAGACTCTCCTACAATGAGCAGTTCTTC. It codes for CASSSGRLSYNEQFF. The whole variable domain, filled in from reference TRBV11-3 and TRBJ2-1, reads EAGVVQSPRYKIIEKKQPVAFWCNPISGHNTLYWYLQNLGQGPELLIRYENEEAVDDSQLPKDRFSAERLKGVDSTLKIQPAELGDSAVYLCASSSGRLSYNEQFFGPGTRLTVL.

In its sample, this clonotype was seen many times. The J gene is TRBJ1-1, the V gene TRBV6-1; 7 bases match TRBD1. V trimming: 7 bases; J trimming: 3 bases; junction bases outside the gene matches: 11. The CDR3 spans 15 residues. The germline gives CDR1 MNHNS, CDR2 SASEGT. The CDR3 sequence is CASKRGGQLDTEAFF. The CDR3 region has the DNA TGTGCCAGCAAAAGGGGGGGACAGTTAGACACTGAAGCTTTCTTT.

This clonotype has just a few counts. This sequence joins TRBV7-9 and TRBJ2-5; no clear D gene. CDR3 size: 13 residues. The germline V gene encodes CDR1 SEHNR and CDR2 FQNEAQ (reference sequence). The V end was cut by 2 bases, the J end by 8 bases, with 12 bases between. Here the CDR3 DNA reads TGTGCCAGCAGCTTAAGGCCAGGTGAAACCCAGTACTTC. As protein: CASSLRPGETQYF.

The chain links TRBV5-1 to TRBJ1-1; 8 bases fit TRBD1. CDR1 SGHRS and CDR2 YFSETQ come from the germline V gene. Trimming cost V 3 bases and J 4 bases; bases outside gene matches: 5. This CDR3 contains 14 residues. CDR3 protein: CASSSQGDITEAFF. For the CDR3, the DNA is TGCGCCAGCAGCTCACAGGGGGACATCACTGAAGCTTTCTTT.

This clonotype was picked up many times. The chain couples TRBV29-1 to TRBJ2-1; possibly TRBD2 for D (5 bases). The germline V and J ends were trimmed by 4 bases and 9 bases, with 13 bases remaining between them. CDR3 length: 12 residues. Germline loops: CDR1 SQVTM, CDR2 ANQGSEA. Here the CDR3 DNA reads TGCAGCGTTGGAGCCGGGATTGGTGAGCAGTTCTTC. Translating gives CSVGAGIGEQFF.